These 32 T cell receptor beta chains came from one sample sequenced in a study of blood T cell repertoires in COVID-19. Sequencing used immunoSEQ multiplex PCR; TCRdb keeps in-frame clones, though not all of them. The sample consists of over 120,000 clones, approximately 78% of them appearing once. Material: PBMCs or T cells enriched from blood (not recorded which). The receptors shown here come from a woman aged 50 to 60 who had recovered from COVID-19.

The V call is TRBV3-1 (or the pseudogene TRBV3-2), the J call TRBJ1-2; D is perhaps TRBD1 (5 bases). Trimming left V 0 bases short and J 2 bases short, with 13 bases between. This CDR3 is 16 amino acids long. The germline CDR1 and CDR2 sequences are LGHDT and YNNKEL (reference sequence). CDR3 protein: CASSQEGAGDNYGYTF. The CDR3, as DNA: TGTGCCAGCAGCCAAGAAGGTGCGGGGGACAACTATGGCTACACCTTC.

This chain links TRBV28 with TRBJ2-1; TRBD2 matches at 13 bases. With 6 bases clipped from V and 6 bases from J, the junction kept 5 bases outside the gene matches. The CDR3 is 15 residues long. CDR1 and CDR2 from the germline V gene are MDHEN and SYDVKM. The CDR3 loop reads CASSRTSGGANEQFF. CDR3 coding DNA: TGTGCCAGCAGCCGAACTAGCGGGGGGGCCAATGAGCAGTTCTTC.

This clone was seen a single time. The chain links TRBV7-9 to TRBJ2-1; 10 bases align to TRBD2. The V and J ends lost 1 base and 4 bases, in that order; junction bases with no gene match: 7. Germline V gene data show CDR1 as SEHNR and CDR2 as FQNEAQ (reference sequence). The CDR3 is 17 amino acids. Here the CDR3 DNA reads TGTGCCAGCAGCTTAGGGCTAGCGGGGGTCTCATACAATGAGCAGTTCTTC. Translation gives CASSLGLAGVSYNEQFF.

This rearrangement joins TRBV9 to TRBJ1-1; D is uncertain. V lost 8 bases and J 0 bases, leaving 14 bases between the germline ends. The V gene's germline CDR1 is SGDLS and CDR2 YYNGEE. CDR3 size: 14 residues. The CDR3 protein is CASSLAGMNTEAFF. The CDR3 DNA follows: TGTGCCAGTTCCCTAGCCGGCATGAACACTGAAGCTTTCTTT.

Concerning this clone: The junction shows a germline mismatch at one end, possibly a read error. V usage is TRBV2 and J usage is TRBJ1-1, with D possibly being TRBD1 (6 bases). Per germline, CDR1 SNHLY and CDR2 FYNNEI. There are 14 residues in the CDR3. The CDR3 region is CASSTRVPGQPRGF. In nucleotides, the CDR3 is TGTGCCAGCAGCACTCGGGTTCCCGGACAGCCAAGGGGTTTT.

The V gene is TRBV4-2, the J gene TRBJ1-2, with 8 nucleotides matching TRBD1. The germline V gene encodes CDR1 LGHNA and CDR2 YNFKEQ. There are 16 residues in the CDR3. V was clipped by 5 bases and J by 7 bases; unmatched bases: 15. For the CDR3, the DNA is TGTGCCAGCAGCGAAGTTGGGACAGGCTCCTCCACTGGCTACACCTTC. Amino acids: CASSEVGTGSSTGYTF.

The chain is built from TRBV15 and TRBJ2-7, with D possibly being TRBD2 (7 bases). Germline-derived CDR1 and CDR2 are LNHNV and YYDKDF (reference sequence). CDR3 length: 14 amino acids. The V gene lost 5 bases and the J gene lost 0 bases, with 11 bases spanning the gap. The CDR3 here is CATSEGGHSYEQYF. The CDR3 region has the DNA TGTGCCACCAGCGAGGGGGGGCACTCCTACGAGCAGTACTTC.

The genes are TRBV24-1 and TRBJ2-2; 11 bases fit TRBD1. Germline V gives CDR1 KGHDR, CDR2 SFDVKD. The CDR3 has 16 residues. After removal of 3 bases from V and 4 bases from J, the junction contained 3 bases not matched to a gene. CDR3 sequence reads: CATSDTGQGATGELFF. CDR3 sequence (DNA): TGTGCCACCAGTGATACCGGACAGGGGGCCACCGGGGAGCTGTTTTTT.

This clone was recorded a few times. The gene calls are TRBV18 and TRBJ1-1; D remains ambiguous. Germline assignment: CDR1 KGHSH and CDR2 LQKENI. The CDR3 covers 13 residues. Trimming stripped 5 bases from V and 1 base from J, with 8 bases between. The CDR3: CASSTTQNTEAFF. The CDR3 region has the DNA TGTGCCAGCTCAACCACACAGAACACTGAAGCTTTCTTT. Based on the CDR3 plus reference TRBV18 and TRBJ1-1, the full variable domain is NAGVMQNPRHLVRRRGQEARLRCSPMKGHSHVYWYRQLPEEGLKFMVYLQKENIIDESGMPKERFSAEFPKEGPSILRIQQVVRGDSAAYFCASSTTQNTEAFFGQGTRLTVV.

This clone was detected ten times or more. The genes are TRBV3-1 (or the pseudogene TRBV3-2) and TRBJ2-1; D perhaps matches TRBD1 (6 bases). The CDR3 consists of 17 residues. V lost 4 bases and J 6 bases, leaving 22 bases between the germline ends. Germline V gives CDR1 LGHDT, CDR2 YNNKEL (reference sequence). CDR3 sequence (DNA): TGTGCCAGCAGCCCCCTGCCCGCGAGGGGGATTTTCAATGAGCAGTTCTTC. Protein product: CASSPLPARGIFNEQFF.

The chain employs TRBV3-1 (or the pseudogene TRBV3-2) and TRBJ2-3, with D possibly TRBD1 on 5 matching bases. The CDR3 length is 15 residues. Trimming took 0 bases from V and 7 from J, leaving 14 bases between them. Germline-derived CDR1 and CDR2 are LGHDT and YNNKEL (reference sequence). The CDR3 here is CASSQDLQDYYTQYF. CDR3 nucleotide sequence: TGTGCCAGCAGCCAAGATTTACAGGATTACTATACGCAGTATTTT.

The rearrangement joins TRBV10-2 to TRBJ2-7; 11 bases are a match to TRBD2. Germline V gene lookup returns CDR1 WSHSY and CDR2 SAAADI. CDR3 length: 15 amino acids. Losses at the gene ends were 4 bases for V and 3 bases for J; bases not matched to a gene: 5. The CDR3 bases are TGCGCCAGCAGTGGTTTGACTAGCGGGGACTACGAGCAGTACGTC. Protein product: CASSGLTSGDYEQYV.

This sequence joins TRBV28 and TRBJ1-3; D remains unclear. V lost 2 bases, J lost 0 bases, and 11 bases lay in between. This CDR3 has 16 amino acids. The germline gives CDR1 MDHEN, CDR2 SYDVKM. Here the CDR3 reads CASSLHSGSSGNTIYF. The CDR3 DNA follows: TGTGCCAGCAGTTTACATTCCGGGTCCTCTGGAAACACCATATATTTT.

V usage is TRBV2 and J usage is TRBJ1-3; D not certain. CDR1 and CDR2 from the germline V gene are SNHLY and FYNNEI. The CDR3 consists of 15 residues. Deletions cut 2 bases from V and 4 bases from J, with 12 bases between. The CDR3 coding sequence is TGTGCCAGCAGTGAAACCACAAGTTACGGAAACACCATATATTTT. It encodes CASSETTSYGNTIYF.

The rearrangement joins TRBV27 to TRBJ1-4; TRBD1 matches 9 bases. The length of the CDR3 is 16 residues. V lost 2 bases, J lost 6 bases, and 7 bases stayed unmatched. Per the germline V gene, CDR1 is MNHEY and CDR2 is SMNVEV (reference sequence). The chain's CDR3 is CASSLLPGQGDEKLFF. CDR3 nucleotide sequence: TGTGCCAGCAGTTTACTACCGGGACAGGGAGATGAAAAACTGTTTTTT.

V gene TRBV28 combines with J gene TRBJ1-2; 7 bases fit TRBD1. The V and J ends lost 7 bases and 1 base, in that order; junction bases with no gene match: 6. Germline V CDR1 and CDR2: MDHEN, SYDVKM. This CDR3 contains 14 residues. CDR3 protein: CASNSRGLNYGYTF. The CDR3 DNA reads TGTGCCAGCAATTCGAGGGGGCTTAACTATGGCTACACCTTC.

The chain carries TRBV28 and TRBJ1-6; 10 positions match TRBD1. CDR1 is MDHEN, CDR2 SYDVKM, per germline. Trimming at V came to 2 bases and at J to 10 bases, leaving 5 bases not matched to a gene. CDR3 length: 15 amino acids. The CDR3 nucleotides read TGTGCCAGCAGTTTACTGACAGGGGGCGTCTCACCCCTCCACTTT. It is translated as CASSLLTGGVSPLHF.

The chain carries TRBV13 and TRBJ1-6, with 9 nucleotides matching TRBD1. This CDR3 contains 15 residues. The germline V gene encodes CDR1 PRHDT and CDR2 FYEKMQ (reference sequence). V shed 4 bases, J shed 6 bases, and the junction held 4 bases outside the gene matches. CDR3 sequence (DNA): TGTGCCAGCAGCTGGGGACAGGGTGGTAATTCACCCCTCCACTTT. Translation gives CASSWGQGGNSPLHF.

This rearrangement joins TRBV2 to TRBJ1-5, with TRBD1 matching 8 bases. The germline V gene encodes CDR1 SNHLY and CDR2 FYNNEI. The ends lost 4 bases at V and 1 base at J; junction bases unmatched: 6. This CDR3 has 16 amino acids. The DNA for the CDR3 is TGTGCCAGCAGTGTGTCGAGGACAGGGAGCAATCAGCCCCAGCATTTT. This translates into CASSVSRTGSNQPQHF.

The chain recombines TRBV4-1 with TRBJ1-3; TRBD1 is a possible D gene (5 bases). Trimming took off 1 base at V and 8 bases at J, with 18 bases between the two ends. Germline CDR1 is MGHRA and CDR2 is YSYEKL. This CDR3 has 16 residues. CDR3 in amino acids: CASSQGEDSLGDTIYF. CDR3 DNA sequence: TGCGCCAGCAGCCAAGGGGAGGATTCTCTGGGGGACACCATATATTTT.

This chain links TRBV27 with TRBJ1-5; 9 nucleotides agree with TRBD1. After removal of 8 bases from V and 4 bases from J, the junction contained 0 bases not matched to a gene. The germline CDR1 and CDR2 sequences are MNHEY and SMNVEV (reference sequence). The CDR3 contains 12 residues. The CDR3 spells CASGTGNQPQHF. In DNA, the CDR3 is TGTGCCAGCGGGACAGGGAATCAGCCCCAGCATTTT.

Remarks on this clone: An end of the junction differs from the germline gene, which may be a read error. V gene TRBV10-3 combines with J gene TRBJ2-6, with 10 bases identical to TRBD1. The CDR3 length is 17 residues. Germline CDR1 ENHRY, CDR2 SYGVKD. This chain's CDR3 is CATSTGTGASGANVLTF. The CDR3 coding sequence is TGTGCCACCAGTACCGGGACAGGGGCGTCTGGGGCCAACGTCCTGACTTTC.

The J gene is TRBJ2-1, the V gene TRBV11-3, with a weak D call TRBD2 (5 bases). The CDR3 has 12 amino acids. V was clipped by 2 bases and J by 8 bases, with 7 bases between them. Germline lookup yields CDR1 SGHNT and CDR2 YENEEA. Here the CDR3 reads CASSLHGDEQFF. The CDR3 nucleotides are TGTGCCAGCAGCTTACACGGGGATGAGCAGTTCTTC.

The chain links TRBV12-3 or TRBV12-4 to TRBJ2-7; D is ambiguous. This CDR3 spans 13 amino acids. V lost 3 bases, J lost 4 bases, and 10 bases lay in between. The CDR3 nucleotides read TGTGCCAGCAGTTTTGGTCAGTTTTACGAGCAGTACTTC. This translates into CASSFGQFYEQYF.

This clone was seen a few times. CDR3 DNA sequence: TGTGCCAGCTCGGCCGGGACAGGGGAGTCCTACGAGCAGTACGTC. Protein: CASSAGTGESYEQYV. This sequence joins TRBV18 and TRBJ2-7; 10 nucleotides agree with TRBD1. Trimming removed 6 bases from V and 1 base from J; junction bases left unmatched: 6. This CDR3 has 15 residues. Germline values: CDR1 KGHSH, CDR2 LQKENI.

As regards this clone: Other DNA sequences in the sample encode the same CDR3. The rearrangement joins TRBV7-9 to TRBJ2-7; 11 nucleotides line up with TRBD2. CDR3 length: 14 residues. V shed 2 bases, J shed 3 bases, and the junction held 0 bases outside the gene matches. CDR1 is SEHNR, CDR2 FQNEAQ, per germline (reference sequence). CDR3 DNA sequence: TGTGCCAGCAGCTTACTAGCGGGGGGCTACGAGCAGTACTTC. The encoded protein is CASSLLAGGYEQYF.

J is TRBJ2-5 and V is TRBV14; D unclear. The CDR3 has 14 residues. Germline CDR1 reads SGHDN; CDR2 reads FVKESK. V was shortened by 0 bases and J by 1 base, with 6 bases between the two germline ends. CDR3 residues: CASSQEALQETQYF. Here the CDR3 DNA reads TGTGCCAGCAGCCAAGAAGCCCTCCAAGAGACCCAGTACTTC.

The chain employs TRBV9 and TRBJ1-5, with D hard to call. Deletions cut 2 bases from V and 5 bases from J, with 11 bases between. This CDR3 contains 14 residues. Germline CDR1 is SGDLS and CDR2 is YYNGEE. The CDR3 here is CASSVGDWDQPQHF. The CDR3 coding sequence is TGTGCCAGCAGCGTCGGGGATTGGGATCAGCCCCAGCATTTT.

The sample holds one count of this clone. The chain has TRBV4-1 and TRBJ1-1, with 7 nucleotides matching TRBD1. The CDR3 extends over 17 amino acids. The ends lost 1 base at V and 0 bases at J; junction bases unmatched: 8. Per germline, CDR1 MGHRA and CDR2 YSYEKL. The CDR3 DNA reads TGCGCCAGCAGCCAAGGGGGTCAGAGGGGGCTGAACACTGAAGCTTTCTTT. It is translated as CASSQGGQRGLNTEAFF.

The rearrangement joins TRBV15 to TRBJ2-5; TRBD2 is a possible D gene (5 bases). CDR3 length: 14 residues. From germline, CDR1 is LNHNV and CDR2 YYDKDF (reference sequence). Trimming left V 9 bases short and J 5 bases short, with 19 bases between. CDR3 protein: CATNPGFLGETQYF. In nucleotides, the CDR3 is TGTGCCACTAACCCGGGATTCTTAGGGGAGACCCAGTACTTC.

This clone was counted between two and nine times. The chain employs TRBV11-2 and TRBJ2-7; a weak D match, TRBD1 (6 bases). In germline, CDR1 is SGHAT, CDR2 FQNNGV. The CDR3 covers 13 residues. The V end was cut by 5 bases, the J end by 6 bases, with 14 bases between. This CDR3 is CASSPLGRGEQYF. The DNA for the CDR3 is TGTGCCAGCAGCCCCCTGGGCAGGGGCGAGCAGTACTTC.

J is TRBJ2-2 and V is TRBV14; perhaps TRBD2 as D (5 bases). Per germline, CDR1 SGHDN and CDR2 FVKESK. The CDR3 is 16 residues long. V was clipped by 4 bases and J by 0 bases, with 12 bases between them. CDR3 sequence: CASSPLSAANTGELFF. The CDR3 nucleotides are TGTGCCAGCAGCCCACTGTCAGCGGCGAACACCGGGGAGCTGTTTTTT. Filled out from reference TRBV14 and TRBJ2-2, the complete variable domain reads EAGVTQFPSHSVIEKGQTVTLRCDPISGHDNLYWYRRVMGKEIKFLLHFVKESKQDESGMPNNRFLAERTGGTYSTLKVQPAELEDSGVYFCASSPLSAANTGELFFGEGSRLTVL.